The 5 T cell receptor beta chains in this list originate from one sample, sequenced in a study of identical twins. In TCRdb, the 5' RACE reads were re-called with MiXCR into one record per CDR3 protein. Of some 660,000 distinct CDR3 sequences listed, 8% to 9% are singletons. The data were also submitted as part of a second study, on yellow fever vaccine responses in identical twins.

Sequencing used PBMCs. The receptors come from a woman under 30 in good health.

The chain couples TRBV5-1 to TRBJ2-5; 7 bases match TRBD1. Unmatched junction bases numbered 8, after V lost 3 bases and J lost 3 bases. CDR1 SGHRS and CDR2 YFSETQ come from the germline V gene. CDR3 length: 15 residues. The CDR3 region has the DNA TGCGCCAGCAGCTCCTCATTTGACAGGGAAGAGACCCAGTACTTC. Translating it yields CASSSSFDREETQYF.

This clonotype has just a few counts. J is TRBJ2-2 and V is TRBV7-2; D uncertain. V was shortened by 1 base and J by 3 bases, with 12 bases between the two germline ends. Per germline, CDR1 SGHTA and CDR2 FQGNSA. The CDR3 is made up of 16 amino acids. The chain's CDR3 is CASSLEPLGDTGELFF. CDR3 nucleotide sequence: TGTGCCAGCAGCTTAGAACCCCTCGGAGACACCGGGGAGCTGTTTTTT. The full variable domain, rest sourced from reference TRBV7-2 and TRBJ2-2, is GAGVSQSPSNKVTEKGKDVELRCDPISGHTALYWYRQSLGQGLEFLIYFQGNSAPDKSGLPSDRFSAERTGGSVSTLTIQRTQQEDSAVYLCASSLEPLGDTGELFFGEGSRLTVL.

This clonotype was counted ten times or more. The chain links TRBV5-1 to TRBJ2-3; no reliable D call. CDR3 length: 14 amino acids. Germline loops: CDR1 SGHRS, CDR2 YFSETQ. Between the trimmed V and J ends, which lost 4 bases and 1 base, there was a span of 10 bases. Here the CDR3 reads CASSSSSGTDTQYF. As DNA, the CDR3 is TGCGCCAGCAGCAGTTCGTCGGGCACAGATACGCAGTATTTT.

In its sample, this clonotype was seen many times. V gene TRBV7-2 combines with J gene TRBJ2-7, with 8 positions matching TRBD1. This CDR3 is built from 15 residues. After removal of 6 bases from V and 2 bases from J, the junction contained 9 bases not matched to a gene. Germline CDR1 is SGHTA and CDR2 is FQGNSA. The CDR3 sequence: CASSPTGGATYEQYF. For the CDR3, the DNA is TGTGCCAGCAGTCCCACAGGGGGAGCTACCTACGAGCAGTACTTC.

This clonotype was picked up a small number of times. This chain uses TRBV6-5 with TRBJ2-5; 10 bases map to TRBD1. This CDR3 is 15 amino acids long. J lost 5 bases, V lost 0 bases, and 3 bases had no gene match. CDR1 MNHEY and CDR2 SVGAGI come from the germline V gene. This chain's CDR3 is CASSYSDRGRETQYF. DNA for the CDR3: TGTGCCAGCAGTTACTCAGACAGGGGGCGGGAGACCCAGTACTTC.